This T cell receptor (beta chain) was captured by sequencing in a study of tissue T cells after allogeneic stem cell transplantation. Broader study findings: Which tissue TCRs were alloreactive or antigen-specific was not determined. Some clones might be persisting host cells.

To note about this clone: Its target is unknown.

Per germline, CDR1 MNHEY and CDR2 SVGAGI. The CDR3 is 16 residues long. The V gene end was trimmed by 4 bases and the J gene end by 0 bases; junction bases not matched to a gene: 9. TCRdb's table, derived via immunoSEQ multiplex PCR, lists solely in-frame clones and lacks some. Of under 50,000 clones detected, 80% to 95% appear once; the ten largest clones hold around 3.8%. The material sequenced was blood, taken before transplantation. This sequence joins TRBV6-5 and TRBJ2-7, with TRBD2 matching 7 bases. This TCR was sampled from a woman aged 35 to 70 who later had graft-versus-host disease after an allogeneic stem cell transplant. This CDR3 reads CASSSFLAASSYEQYF. For the CDR3, the DNA is TGTGCCAGCAGTTCATTTCTAGCGGCGTCCTCCTACGAGCAGTACTTC.